These 26 T cell receptor beta chains came from one sample sequenced in a study of blood T cell repertoires in COVID-19. Measured with immunoSEQ multiplex PCR; TCRdb has only the in-frame clones, and not every one. The sample lists 200,000 to 250,000 clones, around 91% occurring once. Specimen: PBMCs or T cells enriched from blood (not recorded which). These receptors came from a man aged 25-45 years who had been exposed to COVID-19.

V usage is TRBV3-1 (or the pseudogene TRBV3-2) and J usage is TRBJ2-7, with 10 bases matching TRBD2. This CDR3 contains 14 residues. In germline, CDR1 is LGHDT, CDR2 YNNKEL (reference sequence). With V trimmed by 3 bases and J by 4 bases, 3 bases remained unmatched. CDR3 protein: CASSHRLAGYEQYF. The CDR3 DNA reads as TGTGCCAGCAGCCACCGACTAGCGGGTTACGAGCAGTACTTC.

V gene TRBV6-5 combines with J gene TRBJ1-4, with D perhaps matching TRBD1 (6 bases). The V end lost 1 base, the J end lost 8 bases, and 11 bases lay between the germline ends. Germline assignment: CDR1 MNHEY and CDR2 SVGAGI. This CDR3 contains 14 residues. The CDR3 here is CASSYFDRKEKLFF. The CDR3 DNA is TGTGCCAGCAGTTACTTTGACAGGAAAGAAAAACTGTTTTTT.

J is TRBJ1-1 and V is TRBV7-3; D is unresolved. The CDR3 is 15 residues long. Germline assignment: CDR1 SGHTA and CDR2 FQGTGA. The ends were cut back, 2 bases at V and 1 base at J, with 11 bases in the middle. The CDR3 is CASSLAPAGNTEAFF. In nucleotides, the CDR3 is TGTGCCAGCAGCTTAGCCCCGGCAGGGAACACTGAAGCTTTCTTT. Complete variable domain (other parts from reference TRBV7-3 and TRBJ1-1): GAGVSQTPSNKVTEKGKYVELRCDPISGHTALYWYRQSLGQGPEFLIYFQGTGAADDSGLPNDRFFAVRPEGSVSTLKIQRTERGDSAVYLCASSLAPAGNTEAFFGQGTRLTVV.

This chain links TRBV15 with TRBJ2-1; D remains ambiguous. This CDR3 contains 16 residues. V lost 1 base and J lost 2, with 12 bases in between. The germline V gene has CDR1 LNHNV and CDR2 YYDKDF (reference sequence). DNA for the CDR3: TGTGCCACCAGCAGAGTAGCTGTAAGACCCTACAATGAGCAGTTCTTC. Amino acid sequence: CATSRVAVRPYNEQFF.

This chain joins TRBV7-9 and TRBJ2-2; 9 bases are shared with TRBD1. The CDR3 is 15 residues long. The germline gives CDR1 SEHNR, CDR2 FQNEAQ (reference sequence). After removal of 2 bases from V and 4 bases from J, the junction contained 2 bases not matched to a gene. CDR3 sequence reads: CASSLTGGSTGELFF. CDR3 sequence (DNA): TGTGCCAGCAGCTTAACAGGGGGCAGCACCGGGGAGCTGTTTTTT.

The V call is TRBV19, the J call TRBJ2-5; a possible D gene is TRBD2 (7 bases). There are 14 residues in the CDR3. Germline CDR1 reads LNHDA; CDR2 reads SQIVND (reference sequence). With 4 bases removed from V and 2 bases from J, the gap between germline ends came to 11 bases. The CDR3 loop reads CASSSGGLQETQYF. CDR3 DNA: TGTGCCAGTAGTAGCGGGGGCCTACAAGAGACCCAGTACTTC.

The chain recombines TRBV9 with TRBJ1-2; TRBD1 is a possible D gene (5 bases). V lost 0 bases to trimming and J lost 8 bases, with 14 bases between them. This CDR3 region has 14 residues. Germline loops: CDR1 SGDLS, CDR2 YYNGEE. CDR3 nucleotide sequence: TGTGCCAGCAGCGTAGTCCAGGGAGGAAAAGGCTACACCTTC. Its protein is CASSVVQGGKGYTF.

The rearrangement joins TRBV4-2 to TRBJ2-5, with D possibly TRBD1 on 6 matching bases. V was cut by 1 base and J by 4 bases, with 13 bases left in between. The CDR3 totals 15 residues. Looked up from germline, CDR1 is LGHNA and CDR2 is YNFKEQ. CDR3 nucleotide sequence: TGTGCCAGCAGCCAAGGAGGTGGCAGGGGAGAGACCCAGTACTTC. Protein sequence: CASSQGGGRGETQYF.

This sequence joins TRBV9 and TRBJ1-3; D uncertain. Trimming pared 3 bases from V and 1 base from J, leaving 8 bases between. The CDR3 extends over 14 amino acids. The germline CDR1 and CDR2 sequences are SGDLS and YYNGEE. CDR3 protein: CASSETESGNTIYF. CDR3 DNA: TGTGCCAGCAGCGAAACAGAATCTGGAAACACCATATATTTT.

This sequence joins TRBV2 and TRBJ2-4, with D uncertain. The germline CDR1 and CDR2 sequences are SNHLY and FYNNEI. This CDR3 has 12 amino acids. V lost 4 bases and J 7 bases, leaving 8 bases between the germline ends. DNA for the CDR3: TGTGCCAGCAGTGGAACAGTGAACATTCAGTACTTC. It specifies CASSGTVNIQYF.

The rearrangement links TRBV12-3 or TRBV12-4 to TRBJ2-3; TRBD1 matches at 8 bases. Trimming cost V 10 bases and J 6 bases; bases outside gene matches: 6. The CDR3 spans 12 residues. CDR3 in DNA: TGTGCCATCGACAGGGGTATGGATACGCAGTATTTT. Translated, it gives CAIDRGMDTQYF.

This chain joins TRBV5-1 and TRBJ1-3; 8 bases line up with TRBD1. The CDR3 has 14 residues. Unmatched junction bases numbered 4, after V lost 4 bases and J lost 4 bases. The germline CDR1 and CDR2 sequences are SGHRS and YFSETQ. The CDR3 bases are TGCGCCAGCAGCGGGACAGGTACCGGAAACACCATATATTTT. Its translation is CASSGTGTGNTIYF.

The chain combines TRBV5-5 with TRBJ1-1; 7 positions match TRBD1. Looked up from germline, CDR1 is SGHKS and CDR2 is YYEKEE (reference sequence). This CDR3 region has 15 residues. V shed 3 bases and J 4 bases; nucleotides not matched to a gene: 9. The CDR3 reads CASSWSGQESTEAFF. DNA for the CDR3: TGTGCCAGCAGCTGGTCAGGACAGGAGAGCACTGAAGCTTTCTTT.

This chain's CDR3 is CASSPGVARISPLHF. CDR3 sequence (DNA): TGTGCCAGCAGCCCCGGGGTAGCAAGAATTTCACCCCTCCACTTT. This chain links TRBV5-8 with TRBJ1-6; D ambiguous. V lost 4 bases, J lost 9 bases, and 17 bases lay in between. The CDR3 sequence is 15 residues long. Germline loops: CDR1 SGHTS, CDR2 YDEGEE.

The chain joins TRBV6-2 or TRBV6-3 to TRBJ1-2; 9 nucleotides match TRBD1. This CDR3 region has 19 residues. Germline V lookup: CDR1 MNHEY, CDR2 SVGEGT. V lost 5 bases, J lost 1 base, and 17 bases stayed unmatched. CDR3 DNA sequence: TGTGCCAGCAGTGCGCTGCGCCCGGACAGGGGTTCAGATAACTATGGCTACACCTTC. It specifies CASSALRPDRGSDNYGYTF.

This clone was counted many times. The genes are TRBV18 and TRBJ2-2; D not resolved. CDR3 length: 16 amino acids. The V gene lost 6 bases and the J gene lost 2 bases, with 16 bases spanning the gap. Per germline, CDR1 KGHSH and CDR2 LQKENI. Written as DNA, the CDR3 is TGTGCCAGCTCCCAGGCGTCCCACCCTAACACCGGGGAGCTGTTTTTT. Translation: CASSQASHPNTGELFF.

This chain connects TRBV27 to TRBJ2-2; tentative D call: TRBD2 (6 bases). The V gene lost 6 bases and the J gene lost 4 bases, with 15 bases spanning the gap. The CDR3 sequence is 15 residues long. Germline V gene data show CDR1 as MNHEY and CDR2 as SMNVEV (reference sequence). The CDR3 is CASSRRTTSTGELFF. The CDR3 DNA reads as TGTGCCAGCAGCCGCAGGACTACCTCCACCGGGGAGCTGTTTTTT.

CDR3 in DNA: TGCGCCAGCAGCTGGTCCGGGACAGGGAGGGAGACCCAGTACTTC. It codes for CASSWSGTGRETQYF. V usage is TRBV5-1 and J usage is TRBJ2-5; the match to TRBD1 covers 9 bases. Germline CDR1 and CDR2: SGHRS and YFSETQ. The CDR3 extends over 15 amino acids. Trimming removed 3 bases from V and 5 bases from J; junction bases left unmatched: 8.

The count of this clone is one. The chain uses TRBV2 and TRBJ1-5, with D unclear. The CDR3 sequence is 14 residues long. The germline V and J ends were trimmed by 6 bases and 2 bases, with 11 bases remaining between them. The germline V gene encodes CDR1 SNHLY and CDR2 FYNNEI. CDR3 protein: CASRREKGNQPQHF. The CDR3 DNA follows: TGTGCCAGCAGGAGGGAGAAGGGCAATCAGCCCCAGCATTTT.

The CDR3 loop is CASRRGDRGQETQYF. The CDR3 DNA reads TGTGCCAGCCGTCGGGGTGACAGGGGGCAAGAGACCCAGTACTTC. V gene TRBV7-9 combines with J gene TRBJ2-5, with 9 bases fitting TRBD1. Germline CDR1 is SEHNR and CDR2 is FQNEAQ (reference sequence). V lost 8 bases, J lost 2 bases, and 9 bases stayed unmatched. This CDR3 spans 15 amino acids.

CDR3 nucleotide sequence: TGTGCCAGCAGTTACTACCCAGGTAGCTCCTACGAGCAGTACTTC. This encodes CASSYYPGSSYEQYF. The chain links TRBV6-5 to TRBJ2-7; D remains ambiguous. CDR1 is MNHEY and CDR2 is SVGAGI in the germline V gene. This CDR3 contains 15 residues. V was clipped by 1 base and J by 0 bases, with 10 bases between them.

The V and J genes are TRBV6-1 and TRBJ1-1, with a possible D match to TRBD1 (6 bases). CDR1 is MNHNS, CDR2 SASEGT, per germline. CDR3 length: 12 amino acids. V was clipped by 3 bases and J by 8 bases, with 10 bases between them. CDR3 region: CASSDTGPEAFF. Written as DNA, the CDR3 is TGTGCCAGCAGTGACACAGGGCCGGAAGCTTTCTTT.

This sequence joins TRBV9 and TRBJ2-1, with 9 nucleotides matching TRBD2. J lost 4 bases, V lost 3 bases, and 2 bases had no gene match. Germline V gene data show CDR1 as SGDLS and CDR2 as YYNGEE. The CDR3 runs 14 residues. This chain's CDR3 is CASSESGGYNEQFF. The DNA of the CDR3 is TGTGCCAGCAGCGAAAGCGGGGGGTACAATGAGCAGTTCTTC.

The chain has TRBV5-1 and TRBJ2-7; possibly TRBD1 for D (5 bases). In germline, CDR1 is SGHRS, CDR2 YFSETQ. Trimming took 4 bases from V and 4 from J, leaving 18 bases between them. The CDR3 has 15 residues. The CDR3 DNA sequence: TGCGCCAGCAGCGTTGAGGTAGGGGCAGGGTACGAGCAGTACTTC. It specifies CASSVEVGAGYEQYF.

In this sample, this clone turned up a few times. V is TRBV30 and J is TRBJ2-7; tentative D call: TRBD2 (6 bases). CDR1 is GTSNPN and CDR2 is SVGIG in the germline V gene (reference sequence). Trimming shortened V by 4 bases and J by 6 bases, and 13 bases separated the two germline ends. The CDR3 runs to 12 residues. CDR3 DNA: TGTGCCTGGAACGAATGGGGGGTCGAGCAGTACTTC. It codes for CAWNEWGVEQYF. Supplemented by reference TRBV30 and TRBJ2-7, the full variable domain reads SQTIHQWPATLVQPVGSPLSLECTVEGTSNPNLYWYRQAAGRGLQLLFYSVGIGQISSEVPQNLSASRPQDRQFILSSKKLLLSDSGFYLCAWNEWGVEQYFGPGTRLTVT.

The rearrangement joins TRBV18 to TRBJ1-4; TRBD1 might be the D (6 bases). This CDR3 contains 14 residues. Trimming stripped 3 bases from V and 8 bases from J, with 13 bases between. Per the germline V gene, CDR1 is KGHSH and CDR2 is LQKENI. CDR3 sequence (DNA): TGTGCCAGCTCACCTCCGTCAGGGGACGAAAAACTGTTTTTT. It yields the protein CASSPPSGDEKLFF.